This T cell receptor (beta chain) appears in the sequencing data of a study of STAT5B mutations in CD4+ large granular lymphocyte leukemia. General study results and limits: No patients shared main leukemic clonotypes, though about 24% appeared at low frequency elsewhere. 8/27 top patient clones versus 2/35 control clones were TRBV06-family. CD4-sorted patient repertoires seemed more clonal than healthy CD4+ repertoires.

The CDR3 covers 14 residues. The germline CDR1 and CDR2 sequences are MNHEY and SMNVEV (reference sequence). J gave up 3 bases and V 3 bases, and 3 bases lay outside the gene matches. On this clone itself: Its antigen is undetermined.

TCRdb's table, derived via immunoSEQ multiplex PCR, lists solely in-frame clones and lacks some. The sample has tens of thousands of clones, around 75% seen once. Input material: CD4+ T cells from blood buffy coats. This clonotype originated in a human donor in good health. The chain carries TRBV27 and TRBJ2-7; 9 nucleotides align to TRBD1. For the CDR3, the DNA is TGTGCCAGCAGTTTCACGGGACAGGGCTACGAGCAGTACTTC. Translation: CASSFTGQGYEQYF.